One sample yielded the 10 T cell receptor beta chains listed below, sequenced in a study of OX40 agonist ivuxolimab in advanced cancers. Repertoires were generated with immunoSEQ multiplex PCR, while TCRdb's copy carries only in-frame clones and drops some. The sample has tens of thousands of clones, roughly 80% seen once. The sequenced sample was CD4+ or CD8+ T cells sorted from blood, obtained in a trial of the OX40 agonist ivuxolimab. These receptors all stem from an adult with an advanced solid tumor such as melanoma, head and neck, liver or kidney cancer.

This clone has more than one count but fewer than ten. This chain connects TRBV14 to TRBJ1-1; D uncertain. This CDR3 spans 12 amino acids. The V gene's germline CDR1 is SGHDN and CDR2 FVKESK. Trimming removed 4 bases from V and 14 bases from J, with 17 bases in between. CDR3 in amino acids: CASSLIGREAFF. CDR3 nucleotide sequence: TGTGCCAGCAGCCTTATTGGGCGCGAGGCATTCTTT.

J is TRBJ2-3 and V is TRBV28; either TRBD1 or TRBD2 may fit D (5 bases each). CDR3 size: 14 residues. V lost 5 bases, J lost 1 base, and 10 bases lay in between. Germline-derived CDR1 and CDR2 are MDHEN and SYDVKM. CDR3 DNA sequence: TGTGCCAGCAGTCCGGGACCACGCACAGATACGCAGTATTTT. It yields the protein CASSPGPRTDTQYF.

V and J are TRBV7-9 and TRBJ2-2, with 7 bases aligning to TRBD1. Trimming cost V 5 bases and J 0 bases; bases outside gene matches: 6. Germline V gene lookup returns CDR1 SEHNR and CDR2 FQNEAQ (reference sequence). CDR3 length: 16 residues. The CDR3 loop is CASSPTTGTNTGELFF. As DNA, the CDR3 is TGTGCCAGCAGCCCGACGACAGGGACGAACACCGGGGAGCTGTTTTTT.

This clone was counted once. The chain joins TRBV4-1 to TRBJ2-5; D is unresolved. CDR1 is MGHRA, CDR2 YSYEKL, per germline. The CDR3 totals 13 residues. V was pared by 1 base and J by 5 bases, with 8 bases between. The DNA of the CDR3 is TGCGCCAGCAGCCAAGTTGGGTTCGAGACCCAGTACTTC. This encodes CASSQVGFETQYF.

The V call is TRBV27, the J call TRBJ1-5; 9 bases are shared with TRBD1. This CDR3 spans 15 amino acids. With 8 bases clipped from V and 6 bases from J, the junction kept 11 bases outside the gene matches. Germline CDR1 and CDR2: MNHEY and SMNVEV (reference sequence). The CDR3 sequence is CASGGTTGGIQPQHF. CDR3 in DNA: TGTGCCAGCGGCGGAACGACAGGGGGAATTCAGCCCCAGCATTTT.

The chain has TRBV13 and TRBJ1-4, with D perhaps TRBD1 (6 bases). Per the germline V gene, CDR1 is PRHDT and CDR2 is FYEKMQ (reference sequence). V gave up 3 bases and J gave up 0 bases, with 8 bases separating them. The CDR3 is 15 amino acids. CDR3 residues: CASSFRTATNEKLFF. Written as DNA, the CDR3 is TGTGCCAGCAGCTTCAGGACAGCAACTAATGAAAAACTGTTTTTT.

This clone appeared once. The V gene is TRBV4-3, the J gene TRBJ2-1, with 10 bases lining up with TRBD1. The CDR3 is 17 amino acids. V lost 0 bases and J lost 7; bases outside the gene matches: 9. Germline values: CDR1 LGHNA, CDR2 YSLEER. CDR3 amino acids: CASSQDSTTGGWNEQFF. The CDR3, as DNA: TGCGCCAGCAGCCAAGATTCAACGACAGGGGGCTGGAATGAGCAGTTCTTC.

This clone was counted only a few times. The chain employs TRBV19 and TRBJ1-1; 12 bases match TRBD1. Looked up from germline, CDR1 is LNHDA and CDR2 is SQIVND (reference sequence). The CDR3 loop spans 14 amino acids. Germline trimming cut 8 bases from V and 8 bases from J; bases unmatched to any gene: 9. The CDR3 nucleotides read TGTGCCAGTTATGAGGGACAGGGGGCTGCGGAAGCTTTCTTT. Translation: CASYEGQGAAEAFF.

The CDR3 DNA sequence: TGTGCCAGCAGTGATGGAGCGGGGGGAAAGGAAAAACTGTTTTTT. Its protein is CASSDGAGGKEKLFF. The chain is built from TRBV6-1 and TRBJ1-4; tentative D call: TRBD1 (5 bases). This CDR3 contains 15 residues. CDR1 is MNHNS, CDR2 SASEGT, per germline. V lost 3 bases, J lost 8 bases, and 16 bases lay in between.

The chain links TRBV5-8 to TRBJ2-5; D gene uncertain. CDR1 SGHTS and CDR2 YDEGEE come from the germline V gene. The CDR3 has 13 residues. V lost 2 bases to trimming and J lost 0 bases, with 5 bases between them. CDR3 nucleotides: TGTGCCAGCAGCTTCCCCCACCAAGAGACCCAGTACTTC. Encoded protein: CASSFPHQETQYF.